Sequencing of this TCR beta chain was carried out in a study of blood T cells in healthy people across ages. Together with a sample-barcoded 5' primer, a J-beta primer mix was included in a second PCR lasting roughly 6 to 12 cycles. MiXCR, run by TCRdb on the 5' RACE reads, gives a single entry per CDR3 protein. Here the sample spans about 1.8 million distinct CDR3 sequences, 49% being singletons. Study results and limitations: Compared with aged donors, long-lived donors showed fewer expanded clones, suggesting selection. TCR beta diversity correlated strongly with naive T cell percentage.

The CDR3 consists of 13 residues. CDR1 DFQATT and CDR2 SNEGSKA come from the germline V gene (reference sequence). The ends were cut back, 3 bases at V and 5 bases at J, with 12 bases in the middle. This clonotype has more than one count but fewer than ten. The antigen remains unidentified. This chain links TRBV20-1 with TRBJ2-3; D is uncertain. The clonotype was recovered from a woman aged 40 to 50 in good health. Sequencing input: blood. The CDR3 DNA reads TGCAGTGCTAGCTTCGTAACGGGAGATACGCAGTATTTT. Encoded protein: CSASFVTGDTQYF.